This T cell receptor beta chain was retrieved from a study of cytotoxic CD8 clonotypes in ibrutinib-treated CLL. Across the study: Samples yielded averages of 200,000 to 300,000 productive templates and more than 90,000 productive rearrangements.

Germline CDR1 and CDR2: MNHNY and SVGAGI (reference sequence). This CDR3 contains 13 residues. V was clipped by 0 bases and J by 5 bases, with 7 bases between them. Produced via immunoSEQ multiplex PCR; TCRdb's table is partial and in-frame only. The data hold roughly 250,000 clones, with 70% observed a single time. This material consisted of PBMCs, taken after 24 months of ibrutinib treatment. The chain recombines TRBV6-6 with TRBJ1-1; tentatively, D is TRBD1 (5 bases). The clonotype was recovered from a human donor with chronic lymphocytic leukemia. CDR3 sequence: CASSYSGGTEAFF. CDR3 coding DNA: TGTGCCAGCAGTTACTCTGGGGGTACTGAAGCTTTCTTT.